Shown below are 8 T cell receptor beta chains from a single sample sequenced in a study of blood T cell repertoires in COVID-19. The table came from immunoSEQ multiplex PCR; TCRdb's copy has only in-frame clones and leaves some out. The profile covers more than 150,000 clones, with roughly nine tenths appearing a single time and under 2.5% taken by the ten largest. The sample was peripheral blood. The receptors here all came from a man aged 70 or older with active or convalescent COVID-19.

Remarks on this clone: The identical CDR3 is also encoded by other nucleotide sequences in the sample. This rearrangement joins TRBV9 to TRBJ1-4; D is unclear. The CDR3 totals 15 residues. V was cut by 2 bases and J by 4 bases, with 12 bases left in between. Looked up from germline, CDR1 is SGDLS and CDR2 is YYNGEE. CDR3 in amino acids: CASSVEGSRNEKLFF. CDR3 nucleotide sequence: TGTGCCAGCAGCGTGGAGGGCAGCCGTAATGAAAAACTGTTTTTT.

This chain uses TRBV12-3 or TRBV12-4 with TRBJ2-3; the D is unclear. CDR3 size: 12 residues. Trimming shortened V by 5 bases and J by 10 bases, and 13 bases separated the two germline ends. The CDR3 here is CASSPIFGPQYF. CDR3 sequence (DNA): TGTGCCAGCAGTCCTATATTTGGTCCGCAGTATTTT.

This chain links TRBV29-1 with TRBJ2-5, with 11 bases fitting TRBD1. V lost 6 bases, J lost 5 bases, and 5 bases stayed unmatched. This CDR3 spans 13 amino acids. Per the germline V gene, CDR1 is SQVTM and CDR2 is ANQGSEA. Here the CDR3 DNA reads TGCAGCGTAAGGACAGGGGGCATCGAGACCCAGTACTTC. Encoded protein: CSVRTGGIETQYF.

The chain couples TRBV23-1 to TRBJ1-5; 8 bases line up with TRBD1. TRBV23-1 is marked as an open reading frame, function uncertain. The CDR3 length is 13 residues. Unmatched junction bases numbered 4, after V lost 8 bases and J lost 4 bases. The CDR3 sequence is CASRTGLNQPQHF. The CDR3 coding sequence is TGCGCCAGCCGGACAGGGTTGAATCAGCCCCAGCATTTT.

The chain uses TRBV19 and TRBJ2-2; 11 bases are a match to TRBD2. CDR3 length equals 18 residues. V was clipped by 3 bases and J by 0 bases; unmatched bases: 6. The germline CDR1 and CDR2 sequences are LNHDA and SQIVND (reference sequence). The CDR3 reads CASSMGLAEFANTGELFF. The CDR3 DNA is TGTGCCAGTAGTATGGGACTAGCGGAGTTCGCGAACACCGGGGAGCTGTTTTTT. The variable domain in full, completed from reference TRBV19 and TRBJ2-2, reads DGGITQSPKYLFRKEGQNVTLSCEQNLNHDAMYWYRQDPGQGLRLIYYSQIVNDFQKGDIAEGYSVSREKKESFPLTVTSAQKNPTAFYLCASSMGLAEFANTGELFFGEGSRLTVL.

The J gene is TRBJ2-7, the V gene TRBV6-2 or TRBV6-3; D gene uncertain. V was trimmed by 2 bases and J by 4 bases, leaving 6 bases between them. CDR3 length equals 12 residues. From germline, CDR1 is MNHEY and CDR2 SVGEGT. CDR3 nucleotides: TGTGCCAGCAGTTACGTCGGTTACGAGCAGTACTTC. This gives the protein CASSYVGYEQYF.

The V gene is TRBV27, the J gene TRBJ1-5; 7 bases are a match to TRBD1. The trim removed 8 bases at V and 2 bases at J, leaving 6 bases unmatched. The CDR3 totals 14 residues. Germline V gives CDR1 MNHEY, CDR2 SMNVEV (reference sequence). Written as DNA, the CDR3 is TGTGCCAGCGGTCTGCAGGGGGGCAATCAGCCCCAGCATTTT. Translation gives CASGLQGGNQPQHF.

This sequence joins TRBV18 and TRBJ1-2; no clear D gene. CDR3 size: 13 residues. The germline CDR1 and CDR2 sequences are KGHSH and LQKENI. Between the trimmed V and J ends, which lost 4 bases and 7 bases, there was a span of 13 bases. The CDR3 nucleotides are TGTGCCAGCTCACAGCTGGCTCCGGGTGGCTACACCTTC. Translation: CASSQLAPGGYTF.